This T cell receptor (beta chain) was sequenced for a study of Graves' ophthalmopathy and Graves' hyperthyroidism. Study-level points and caveats: The authors also found most expanded thyroid clonotypes above 0.001 frequency in blood. Ophthalmopathy was separated from stable hyperthyroidism by a 13-signature model with roughly 91% sensitivity and 81.08% specificity.

This clonotype came up many times. Its antigen is not identified. TCR beta CDR3 amplification used RNA transcripts. RT-PCR was first run with HTBI primers, then multiplex PCR in a second round. TCRdb called the multiplex PCR reads again in MiXCR, with one record for every CDR3 protein. The sample has 150,000 to 200,000 distinct CDR3 sequences; roughly two fifths are singletons. In germline, CDR1 is WSHSY, CDR2 SAAADI. This CDR3 is built from 13 residues. The V and J ends lost 2 bases and 7 bases, in that order; junction bases with no gene match: 4. The study excluded patients with other autoimmune diseases, uncontrolled infections, pregnancy or lactation. As diagnostic evidence, clinical symptoms, serum thyroxine, TRAb, thyroid ultrasound and orbital computed tomography were relied upon.

The rearrangement uses TRBV10-2 and TRBJ1-2; 7 bases are shared with TRBD1. The sample taken for sequencing was peripheral blood. The TCR comes from a woman aged 35 to 49 with Graves' ophthalmopathy. In DNA, the CDR3 is TGCGCCAGCAGTGAGCTCAGGGGGGCTGGCTACACCTTC. Amino acid sequence: CASSELRGAGYTF.